This T cell receptor beta chain stems from a study of T cell responses to AZD1222 COVID-19 vaccine. Generated by immunoSEQ multiplex PCR, the TCRdb table keeps only in-frame clones and is missing some. Here the sample spans hundreds of thousands of clones, 85% to 95% being singletons. CDR3 length equals 16 residues. The V end was cut by 4 bases, the J end by 0 bases, with 16 bases between. Germline loops: CDR1 SGHRS, CDR2 YFSETQ. The V call is TRBV5-1, the J call TRBJ1-1; TRBD1 is a possible D gene (6 bases). The TCR originated in an adult in good health. The material was peripheral blood, obtained on day 0 of MenACWY control vaccination. The DNA for the CDR3 is TGCGCCAGCAGCCCCACCACAGGGCATATGAACACTGAAGCTTTCTTT. Its translation is CASSPTTGHMNTEAFF.